The subject of this entry is one T cell receptor (beta chain). Its antigen is as yet unknown. These data belong to a study of pediatric ulcerative colitis. Study-wide results and caveats: Blood-rectal clonal overlap within each person was significantly higher in ulcerative colitis patients than controls. Acute severe colitis showed lower rectal diversity from clonal expansions.

One to two pinch biopsies were taken from the rectum during colonoscopy. Samples were sequenced at Survey level, maximum 500,000 reads. Libraries were prepared by immunoSEQ multiplex PCR; TCRdb keeps only in-frame clonotypes and omits some of them. The sample contains fewer than 12,000 clones, approximately 85% of which appear only once. The sequencing input was gut tissue. This TCR came from a girl aged 10 to 17 who was a control in a study of pediatric ulcerative colitis.

The CDR3: CASSSPHGGSDYEQYF. For the CDR3, the DNA is TGTGCCAGCAGTTCGCCCCATGGGGGGTCGGACTACGAGCAGTACTTC. The chain uses TRBV28 and TRBJ2-7; maybe TRBD2 (6 bases). The CDR3 totals 16 residues. Looked up from germline, CDR1 is MDHEN and CDR2 is SYDVKM. Trimming took 4 bases from V and 3 from J, leaving 19 bases between them.